A single sample gave rise to the 22 T cell receptor beta chains below, sequenced in a study of T-cell reconstitution after alpha-beta-depleted transplantation in children. It was with unique molecular identifiers that the TCRbeta library was prepared. Each CDR3 protein gets one entry after TCRdb re-called the PCR reads with MiXCR. The profile shows around 530,000 distinct CDR3 sequences, 30% to 35% of them singletons. The specimen was PBMCs from the stem cell graft donor, collected from the stem cell graft. These receptors were taken from a human donor who donated a stem cell graft to a child with aplastic anemia.

The genes are TRBV28 and TRBJ2-5, with 8 positions matching TRBD2. V dropped 8 bases and J dropped 3; count of bases not matched to a gene: 11. CDR1 and CDR2 (germline): MDHEN, SYDVKM. The CDR3 loop spans 15 amino acids. Here the CDR3 DNA reads TGTGCCAGCTCCGGCGGGGGGAATACCGAAGAGACCCAGTACTTC. This translates into CASSGGGNTEETQYF.

CDR3 amino acids: CASSEGGTSGITDTQYF. CDR3 coding DNA: TGTGCCAGCAGTGAAGGGGGGACTAGCGGGATCACAGATACGCAGTATTTT. The J gene is TRBJ2-3, the V gene TRBV5-4, with TRBD2 matching 13 bases. Germline-derived CDR1 and CDR2 are SGHNT and YYREEE (reference sequence). CDR3 length equals 17 residues. The ends lost 5 bases at V and 2 bases at J; junction bases unmatched: 8. The full variable domain, rest sourced from reference TRBV5-4 and TRBJ2-3, is ETGVTQSPTHLIKTRGQQVTLRCSSQSGHNTVSWYQQALGQGPQFIFQYYREEENGRGNFPPRFSGLQFPNYSSELNVNALELDDSALYLCASSEGGTSGITDTQYFGPGTRLTVL.

The CDR3 protein is CASSIAAGQSEAFF. The CDR3 DNA reads as TGTGCCAGTAGTATAGCGGCCGGACAGTCTGAAGCTTTCTTT. This sequence joins TRBV19 and TRBJ1-1; D is possibly TRBD1 (6 bases). The germline V gene has CDR1 LNHDA and CDR2 SQIVND (reference sequence). V dropped 1 base and J dropped 6 bases, with 12 bases sitting between them. This CDR3 contains 14 residues.

The table lists this clonotype with a few counts. The chain couples TRBV9 to TRBJ1-2; the D gene is possibly TRBD1 (6 bases). Trimming took 4 bases from V and 8 from J, leaving 15 bases between them. The germline gives CDR1 SGDLS, CDR2 YYNGEE. The length of the CDR3 is 13 residues. The CDR3 protein is CASSRGGPEGYTF. The CDR3 nucleotides are TGTGCCAGCAGCCGAGGGGGGCCGGAGGGCTACACCTTC.

This clonotype was seen a few times. The gene calls are TRBV5-1 and TRBJ1-4; the D is unclear. The V gene's germline CDR1 is SGHRS and CDR2 YFSETQ. This CDR3 contains 13 residues. With 7 bases removed from V and 8 bases from J, the gap between germline ends came to 15 bases. CDR3 DNA: TGCGCCAGCCGTAACATGGGTGGGGAAAAACTGTTTTTT. Translated: CASRNMGGEKLFF.

The V call is TRBV7-9, the J call TRBJ1-4; TRBD1 might be the D (5 bases). Trimming took off 0 bases at V and 7 bases at J, with 12 bases between the two ends. This CDR3 is 15 amino acids long. The germline gives CDR1 SEHNR, CDR2 FQNEAQ (reference sequence). CDR3 bases: TGTGCCAGCAGCTTAGCCCAGGGACTTGGTGAAAAACTGTTTTTT. Translated: CASSLAQGLGEKLFF.

The chain carries TRBV7-9 and TRBJ1-1; possibly TRBD1 for D (5 bases). From germline, CDR1 is SEHNR and CDR2 FQNEAQ (reference sequence). V was shortened by 6 bases and J by 8 bases, with 10 bases between the two germline ends. The CDR3 is made up of 11 amino acids. Written as DNA, the CDR3 is TGTGCCAGCAGGGAGGGGTCGGAAGCTTTCTTT. It yields the protein CASREGSEAFF.

This clonotype was counted between two and nine times. The chain recombines TRBV12-3 or TRBV12-4 with TRBJ1-1, with 7 bases identical to TRBD1. Trimming cost V 3 bases and J 8 bases; bases outside gene matches: 3. The length of the CDR3 is 12 residues. The CDR3 region has the DNA TGTGCCAGCAGTTTCACGACAGGGGAAGCTTTCTTT. This translates into CASSFTTGEAFF.

V gene TRBV12-3 or TRBV12-4 combines with J gene TRBJ2-4; perhaps TRBD2 as D (6 bases). The CDR3 has 15 amino acids. The germline V and J ends were trimmed by 4 bases and 8 bases, with 18 bases remaining between them. This chain's CDR3 is CASSSSTRFDYIQYF. CDR3 DNA: TGTGCCAGCAGTTCCTCGACTAGGTTTGATTACATTCAGTACTTC.

This clonotype was seen a few times. The chain joins TRBV29-1 to TRBJ1-1; D remains ambiguous. Germline V gene lookup returns CDR1 SQVTM and CDR2 ANQGSEA. V was cut by 0 bases and J by 4 bases, with 15 bases left in between. The CDR3 runs 15 residues. CDR3 amino acids: CSVEDPAEIGTEAFF. The DNA of the CDR3 is TGCAGCGTTGAAGATCCGGCAGAGATAGGCACTGAAGCTTTCTTT.

This clonotype appeared a few times. This chain connects TRBV5-1 to TRBJ1-3; 9 nucleotides line up with TRBD1. The CDR3 is made up of 16 amino acids. Germline V gene sequence: CDR1 SGHRS, CDR2 YFSETQ. V dropped 3 bases and J dropped 0; count of bases not matched to a gene: 4. The chain's CDR3 is CASSWTGDYSGNTIYF. CDR3 sequence (DNA): TGCGCCAGCAGCTGGACAGGGGATTACTCTGGAAACACCATATATTTT.

The chain combines TRBV6-5 with TRBJ2-7; 10 bases fit TRBD2. The germline CDR1 and CDR2 sequences are MNHEY and SVGAGI. V lost 6 bases, J lost 3 bases, and 8 bases stayed unmatched. The length of the CDR3 is 15 residues. CDR3 amino acids: CASSRTSGTNYEQYF. CDR3 coding DNA: TGTGCCAGCAGCCGTACTAGCGGGACGAACTACGAGCAGTACTTC.

This rearrangement joins TRBV9 to TRBJ2-2, with TRBD2 matching 14 bases. CDR3 length: 17 amino acids. Trimming at V came to 3 bases and at J to 3 bases, leaving 4 bases not matched to a gene. Germline values: CDR1 SGDLS, CDR2 YYNGEE. The CDR3 DNA follows: TGTGCCAGCAGCGAGGGGACTAGCGGGAGATACACCGGGGAGCTGTTTTTT. Translated, it gives CASSEGTSGRYTGELFF. Full variable domain (remainder filled in from reference TRBV9 and TRBJ2-2): DSGVTQTPKHLITATGQRVTLRCSPRSGDLSVYWYQQSLDQGLQFLIQYYNGEERAKGNILERFSAQQFPDLHSELNLSSLELGDSALYFCASSEGTSGRYTGELFFGEGSRLTVL.

V is TRBV18 and J is TRBJ1-5; a possible D gene is TRBD1 (5 bases). The CDR3 is made up of 13 amino acids. Germline loops: CDR1 KGHSH, CDR2 LQKENI. Deletions cut 8 bases from V and 3 bases from J, with 11 bases between. DNA of the CDR3: TGTGCCAGCGGGGCCAGCCTCAATCAGCCCCAGCATTTT. Translated, it gives CASGASLNQPQHF.

The rearrangement uses TRBV7-2 and TRBJ1-1; weak D call: TRBD1 (6 bases). Germline V CDR1 and CDR2: SGHTA, FQGNSA. CDR3 length equals 13 residues. Trimming removed 5 bases from V and 10 bases from J, with 17 bases in between. In DNA, the CDR3 is TGTGCCAGCAGCAGGGGGAGGGTTTCGGGAGCTTTCTTT. Translated, it gives CASSRGRVSGAFF.

V gene TRBV6-5 combines with J gene TRBJ2-3; D call uncertain. The CDR3 is made up of 16 amino acids. Between the trimmed V and J ends, which lost 0 bases and 2 bases, there was a span of 12 bases. Looked up from germline, CDR1 is MNHEY and CDR2 is SVGAGI. The CDR3 spells CASSYSRLASTDTQYF. Written as DNA, the CDR3 is TGTGCCAGCAGTTACTCGAGATTGGCATCCACAGATACGCAGTATTTT.

The chain has TRBV29-1 and TRBJ2-6; no definite D call. Trimming removed 5 bases from V and 0 bases from J, with 5 bases in between. Germline V gene sequence: CDR1 SQVTM, CDR2 ANQGSEA. This CDR3 region has 13 residues. CDR3 coding DNA: TGCAGCGTTTTTACCTCTGGGGCCAACGTCCTGACTTTC. It yields the protein CSVFTSGANVLTF.

This clonotype was found a few times. V gene TRBV12-3 or TRBV12-4 combines with J gene TRBJ1-6, with TRBD1 matching over 9 bases. The CDR3 runs 15 residues. V trimming: 7 bases; J trimming: 7 bases; junction bases outside the gene matches: 8. The CDR3 nucleotides read TGTGCCAGCACCAGACAGGGGGTAGGGAATTCACCCCTCCACTTT. Its translation is CASTRQGVGNSPLHF.

The V gene is TRBV9, the J gene TRBJ1-2; D unresolved. The CDR3 is 15 amino acids. V lost 4 bases and J lost 5, with 18 bases in between. Germline V gene sequence: CDR1 SGDLS, CDR2 YYNGEE. In DNA, the CDR3 is TGTGCCAGCAGCCCAGAAGCCAACTTGATTTATGGCTACACCTTC. It yields the protein CASSPEANLIYGYTF.

This clonotype came up a few times. The chain uses TRBV7-2 and TRBJ2-3; weak D call: TRBD1 (5 bases). Germline lookup yields CDR1 SGHTA and CDR2 FQGNSA. Trimming took 1 base from V and 4 from J, leaving 12 bases between them. The CDR3 runs to 15 residues. The CDR3 spells CASSLVWGGPDTQYF. DNA for the CDR3: TGTGCCAGCAGCTTAGTTTGGGGCGGCCCAGATACGCAGTATTTT.

The chain couples TRBV5-4 to TRBJ2-2; D could derive from TRBD1 or TRBD2 (5 bases each). The CDR3 totals 15 residues. Germline CDR1 SGHNT, CDR2 YYREEE (reference sequence). Trimming pared 5 bases from V and 0 bases from J, leaving 11 bases between. CDR3 residues: CASSAGTANTGELFF. The CDR3 DNA follows: TGTGCCAGCAGTGCCGGGACGGCGAACACCGGGGAGCTGTTTTTT.

This clonotype was observed a handful of times. DNA of the CDR3: TGTGCCAGCAGCTTTCGGGGGCTGGCGAACACTGAAGCTTTCTTT. Its protein is CASSFRGLANTEAFF. The rearrangement links TRBV5-6 to TRBJ1-1; TRBD1 is a possible D gene (6 bases). The germline gives CDR1 SGHDT, CDR2 YYEEEE. Trimming left V 2 bases short and J 1 base short, with 12 bases between. This CDR3 is 15 amino acids long.